This T cell receptor (beta chain) is drawn from a study of blood T cell repertoires in COVID-19. Germline CDR1 is SGHNT and CDR2 is YENEEA. The CDR3 covers 15 residues. V shed 0 bases and J shed 1 base, with 9 bases lying between them. Sequenced by immunoSEQ multiplex PCR; TCRdb stores in-frame clones only, minus some. The profile shows more than 300,000 clones, 85% to 90% of them singletons. This TCR derives from a woman in her thirties or forties with COVID-19, enrolled during active disease. This sequence joins TRBV11-3 and TRBJ1-1, with D tentatively TRBD1 (5 bases). Material: peripheral blood. The CDR3 spells CASSLDTGPNTEAFF. CDR3 DNA sequence: TGTGCCAGCAGCTTAGATACAGGACCGAACACTGAAGCTTTCTTT.